This T cell receptor (beta chain) emerged from a study of blood T cell repertoires in COVID-19. Methods used by the authors: For nucleated cells, counts were estimated from reference gene primer amplification. This table comes from immunoSEQ multiplex PCR, and its TCRdb copy is limited to in-frame clones, with some not included. V and J calls plus clone size are reproduced from that table; the DNA served to infer D and trimming. The sample records approximately 47,000 clones, roughly 88% being singletons. With 2 bases removed from V and 1 base from J, the gap between germline ends came to 13 bases. Germline V lookup: CDR1 SGHTS, CDR2 YDEGEE. The CDR3 totals 15 residues.

The specimen was peripheral blood. V is TRBV5-8 and J is TRBJ2-7, with D uncertain. This receptor was obtained from a human donor with active COVID-19. The donor label of this sample is uncertain. The CDR3: CASSFWQVLSYEQYF. The DNA of the CDR3 is TGTGCCAGCAGCTTTTGGCAGGTTTTATCCTACGAGCAGTACTTC.